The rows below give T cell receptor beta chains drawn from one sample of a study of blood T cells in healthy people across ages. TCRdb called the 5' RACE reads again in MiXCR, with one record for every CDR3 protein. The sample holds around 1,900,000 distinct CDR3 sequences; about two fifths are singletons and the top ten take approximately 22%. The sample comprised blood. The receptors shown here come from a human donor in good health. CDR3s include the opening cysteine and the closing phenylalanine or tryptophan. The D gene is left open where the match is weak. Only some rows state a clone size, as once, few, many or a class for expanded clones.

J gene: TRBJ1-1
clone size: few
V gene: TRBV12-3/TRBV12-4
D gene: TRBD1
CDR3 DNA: TGTGCCAGCAGCCCTGACAGGGTAGACGAAGGTAATGAAGCTTTCTTT
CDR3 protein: CASSPDRVDEGNEAFF

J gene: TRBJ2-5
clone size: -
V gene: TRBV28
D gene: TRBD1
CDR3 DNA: TGTGCCAGCAATCCAGGGGGCTGGGAGACCCAGTACTTC
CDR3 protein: CASNPGGWETQYF

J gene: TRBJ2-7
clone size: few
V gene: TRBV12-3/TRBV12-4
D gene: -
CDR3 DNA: TGTGCCAGCAGCCCGGGTGGCGGAGTCTACGAGCAGTACTTC
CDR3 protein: CASSPGGGVYEQYF

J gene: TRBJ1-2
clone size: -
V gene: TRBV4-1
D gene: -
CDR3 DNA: TGCGCCAGTAGCCAAGTGGCAGGACAGAGAAAGTCTAACTATGGCTACACCTTC
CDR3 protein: CASSQVAGQRKSNYGYTF

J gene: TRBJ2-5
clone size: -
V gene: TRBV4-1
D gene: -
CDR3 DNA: TGCGCCAGCAGCCAGGAGGACAGGGAGGGAGAGACCCAGTACTTC
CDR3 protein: CASSQEDREGETQYF

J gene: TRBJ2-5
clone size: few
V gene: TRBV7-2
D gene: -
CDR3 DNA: TGTGCCAGCAGCCAGCAATCTTCTATGCTTCAAGAGACCCAGTACTTC
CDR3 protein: CASSQQSSMLQETQYF

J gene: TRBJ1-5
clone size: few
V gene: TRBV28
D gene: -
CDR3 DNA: TGTGCCAGCAGATTCAGGGGAGTCGGGCGGCCCCAGCATTTT
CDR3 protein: CASRFRGVGRPQHF

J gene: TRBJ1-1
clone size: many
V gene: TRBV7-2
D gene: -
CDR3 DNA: TGTGCCAGCAGCCGGACACCGAACACTGAAGCTTTCTTT
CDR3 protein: CASSRTPNTEAFF

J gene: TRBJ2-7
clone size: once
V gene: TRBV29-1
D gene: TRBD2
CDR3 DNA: TGCAGCGTTGTCCTAGCGGGAGTTAGCGCCTACGAGCAGTACTTC
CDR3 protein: CSVVLAGVSAYEQYF

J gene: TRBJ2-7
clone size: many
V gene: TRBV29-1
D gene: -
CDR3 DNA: TGCAGCGTCGCCGATACCTACGAGCAGTACTTC
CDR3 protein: CSVADTYEQYF

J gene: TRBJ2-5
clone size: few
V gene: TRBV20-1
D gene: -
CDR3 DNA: TGCAGTGCTAGCGCGGGGCCCTCTGGGGAGACCCAGTACTTC
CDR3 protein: CSASAGPSGETQYF

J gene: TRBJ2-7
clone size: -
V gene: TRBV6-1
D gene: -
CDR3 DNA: TGTGCCAGCAGTGCATTGTACAATTCCTACGAGCAGTACTTC
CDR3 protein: CASSALYNSYEQYF

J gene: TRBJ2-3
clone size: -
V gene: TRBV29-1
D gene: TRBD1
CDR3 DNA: TGCAGCGTTGACGCGCAGGGGGCTGGACACAACACAGATACGCAGTATTTT
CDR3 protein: CSVDAQGAGHNTDTQYF

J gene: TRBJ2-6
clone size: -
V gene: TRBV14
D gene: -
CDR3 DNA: TGTGCCAGCAGCCAAGAGGGGGGGCAAGGGGCCAACGTCCTGACTTTC
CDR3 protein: CASSQEGGQGANVLTF

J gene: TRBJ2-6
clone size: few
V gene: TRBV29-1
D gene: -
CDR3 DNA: TGCAGCGTTGTGGGGGGGGCTTCGGGGGCCAACGTCCTGACTTTC
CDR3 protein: CSVVGGASGANVLTF

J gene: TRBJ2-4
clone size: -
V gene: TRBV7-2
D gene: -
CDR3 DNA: TGTGCCAGCAGTTTCTCCGTTCTGCTAGCCAAAAACATTCAGTACTTC
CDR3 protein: CASSFSVLLAKNIQYF

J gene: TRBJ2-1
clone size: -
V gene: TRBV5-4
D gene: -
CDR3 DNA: TGTGCCAGCAGCTCGAAACAGGGTTCCTACAATGAGCAGTTCTTC
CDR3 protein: CASSSKQGSYNEQFF

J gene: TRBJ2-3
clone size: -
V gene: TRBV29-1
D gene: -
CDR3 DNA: TGCAGCGTTCAGCTTCCCACAGATACGCAGTATTTT
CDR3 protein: CSVQLPTDTQYF

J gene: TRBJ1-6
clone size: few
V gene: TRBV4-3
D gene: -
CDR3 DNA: TGCGCCAGCAGCCAAGGGGCAGGAGAGGGTAATTCACCCCTCCACTTT
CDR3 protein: CASSQGAGEGNSPLHF

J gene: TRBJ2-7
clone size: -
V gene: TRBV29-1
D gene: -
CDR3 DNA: TGCAGCGTCGTCCCCCAAGGGGCAGTGCAGTACTTC
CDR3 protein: CSVVPQGAVQYF

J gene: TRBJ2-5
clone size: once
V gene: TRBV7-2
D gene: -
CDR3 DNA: TGTGCCAGTAGTATAGATTTGGAGACGCACGAGACCCAGTACTTC
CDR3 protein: CASSIDLETHETQYF

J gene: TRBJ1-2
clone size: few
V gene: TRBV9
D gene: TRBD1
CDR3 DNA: TGTGCCAGCAGCGCCACCGGGACAGCGTATGGCTACACCTTC
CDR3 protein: CASSATGTAYGYTF

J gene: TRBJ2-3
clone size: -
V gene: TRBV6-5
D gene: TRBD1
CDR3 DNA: TGTGCCAGCTCATACAGGGGTCCTTCCACAGATACGCAGTATTTT
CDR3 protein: CASSYRGPSTDTQYF